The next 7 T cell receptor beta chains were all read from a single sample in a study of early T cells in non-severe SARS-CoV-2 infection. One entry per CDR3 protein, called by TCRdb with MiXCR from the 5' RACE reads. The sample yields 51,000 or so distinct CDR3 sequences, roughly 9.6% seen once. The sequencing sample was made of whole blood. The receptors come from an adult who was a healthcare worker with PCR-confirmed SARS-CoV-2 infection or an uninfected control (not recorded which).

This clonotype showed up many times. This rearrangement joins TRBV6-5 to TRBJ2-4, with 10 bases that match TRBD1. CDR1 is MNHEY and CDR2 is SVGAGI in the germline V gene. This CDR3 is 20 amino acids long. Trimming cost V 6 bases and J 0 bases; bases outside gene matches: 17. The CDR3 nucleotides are TGTGCCAGCAGACAAACCGGGACAGGGGTCCCGACCATAGCCAAAAACATTCAGTACTTC. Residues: CASRQTGTGVPTIAKNIQYF.

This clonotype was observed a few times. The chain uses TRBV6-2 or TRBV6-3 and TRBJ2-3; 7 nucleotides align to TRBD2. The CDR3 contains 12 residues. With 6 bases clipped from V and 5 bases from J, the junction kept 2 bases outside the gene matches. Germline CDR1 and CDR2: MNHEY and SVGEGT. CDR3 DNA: TGTGCCAGCAGCCGCGGGGGAGATACGCAGTATTTT. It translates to CASSRGGDTQYF.

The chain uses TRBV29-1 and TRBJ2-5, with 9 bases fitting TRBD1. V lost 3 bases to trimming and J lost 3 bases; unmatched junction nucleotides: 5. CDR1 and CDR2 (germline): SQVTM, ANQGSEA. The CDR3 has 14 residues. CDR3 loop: CSVDGDRAEETQYF. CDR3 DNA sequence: TGCAGCGTTGATGGGGACAGGGCGGAAGAGACCCAGTACTTC.

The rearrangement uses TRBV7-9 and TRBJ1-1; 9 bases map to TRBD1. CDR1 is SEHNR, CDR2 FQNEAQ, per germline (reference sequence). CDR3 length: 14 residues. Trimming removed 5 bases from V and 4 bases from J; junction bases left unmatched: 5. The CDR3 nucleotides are TGTGCCAGCAGCACGGACAGGGGCCGCACTGAAGCTTTCTTT. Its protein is CASSTDRGRTEAFF.

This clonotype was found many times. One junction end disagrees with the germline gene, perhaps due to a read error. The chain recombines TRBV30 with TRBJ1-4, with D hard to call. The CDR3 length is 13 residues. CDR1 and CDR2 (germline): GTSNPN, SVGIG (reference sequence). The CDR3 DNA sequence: TGTGCCCGGAGAGAGTCAACTAATGAAAAACTGTTTTTT. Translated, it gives CARRESTNEKLFF. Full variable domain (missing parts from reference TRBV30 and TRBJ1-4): SQTIHQWPATLVQPVGSPLSLECTVEGTSNPNLYWYRQAAGRGLQLLFYSVGIGQISSEVPQNLSASRPQDRQFILSSKKLLLSDSGFYLCARRESTNEKLFFGSGTQLSVL.

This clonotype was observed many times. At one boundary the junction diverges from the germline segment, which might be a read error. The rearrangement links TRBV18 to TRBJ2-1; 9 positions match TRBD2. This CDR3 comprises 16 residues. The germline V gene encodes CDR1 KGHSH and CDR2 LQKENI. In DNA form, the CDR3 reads TGTGCCAGCTCACCGGCAAGCGGGGGGCTCGCTAATGAGCAGCTCTTC. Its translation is CASSPASGGLANEQLF.

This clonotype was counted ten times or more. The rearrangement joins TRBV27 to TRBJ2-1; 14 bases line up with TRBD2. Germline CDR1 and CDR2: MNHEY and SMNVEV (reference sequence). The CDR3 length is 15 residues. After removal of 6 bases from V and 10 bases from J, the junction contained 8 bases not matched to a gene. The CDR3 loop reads CASSSRTSGRMEQFF. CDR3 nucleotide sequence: TGTGCCAGCAGCTCACGGACTAGCGGGAGGATGGAGCAGTTCTTC.